Presented here are 26 T cell receptor beta chains from one specimen sequenced in a study of T cell repertoires in cytomegalovirus infection. TCRdb reprocessed the reads via MiXCR and lists one record per CDR3 protein. The sample gives approximately 700,000 distinct CDR3 sequences, 35% of which show up once; 2.8% is in the top ten. What was sequenced was PBMCs. The receptors shown here come from a human donor in good health (CMV status not recorded). Some clones in this sample may be carry-over from other donors' samples.

Ten or more counts support this clonotype. The chain carries TRBV7-2 and TRBJ2-1, with 8 bases lining up with TRBD1. The length of the CDR3 is 15 residues. Trimming at V came to 2 bases and at J to 2 bases, leaving 2 bases not matched to a gene. Germline CDR1 reads SGHTA; CDR2 reads FQGNSA. The CDR3 DNA is TGTGCCAGCAGCTTATGGACAGGGACCTACAATGAGCAGTTCTTC. Protein sequence: CASSLWTGTYNEQFF.

Only a few counts were recorded for this clonotype. The chain has TRBV2 and TRBJ1-1; 7 positions agree with TRBD1. The CDR3 sequence is 14 residues long. V shed 6 bases, J shed 4 bases, and the junction held 8 bases outside the gene matches. The V gene's germline CDR1 is SNHLY and CDR2 FYNNEI. The CDR3 protein is CASRLKPGGTEAFF. The CDR3 nucleotides read TGTGCCAGCAGACTGAAACCAGGGGGCACTGAAGCTTTCTTT. Full variable domain (outside the CDR3, taken from reference TRBV2 and TRBJ1-1): EPEVTQTPSHQVTQMGQEVILRCVPISNHLYFYWYRQILGQKVEFLVSFYNNEISEKSEIFDDQFSVERPDGSNFTLKIRSTKLEDSAMYFCASRLKPGGTEAFFGQGTRLTVV.

There are a few counts of this clonotype. The CDR3 spells CASSDELFGNTIYF. CDR3 DNA: TGTGCCAGCAGTGACGAGTTATTCGGAAACACCATATATTTT. The rearrangement uses TRBV2 and TRBJ1-3; D not certain. CDR3 length: 14 amino acids. The germline V gene encodes CDR1 SNHLY and CDR2 FYNNEI. V was clipped by 3 bases and J by 4 bases, with 10 bases between them.

The V and J genes are TRBV6-6 and TRBJ2-2; 9 bases line up with TRBD2. After removal of 1 base from V and 6 bases from J, the junction contained 6 bases not matched to a gene. The germline CDR1 and CDR2 sequences are MNHNY and SVGAGI (reference sequence). The CDR3 has 16 amino acids. Here the CDR3 reads CASSYFASGIAGELFF. In DNA form, the CDR3 reads TGTGCCAGCAGTTACTTCGCTAGCGGGATAGCCGGGGAGCTGTTTTTT.

In its sample, this clonotype was seen a few times. The chain links TRBV10-3 to TRBJ1-1, with a tentative D call TRBD1 (5 bases). The germline V and J ends were trimmed by 4 bases and 3 bases, with 15 bases remaining between them. The germline gives CDR1 ENHRY, CDR2 SYGVKD. This CDR3 spans 15 amino acids. This CDR3 reads CAISAAGMGDTEAFF. The CDR3 DNA reads as TGTGCCATCAGTGCTGCAGGGATGGGAGACACTGAAGCTTTCTTT.

The chain recombines TRBV27 with TRBJ2-2; 10 bases agree with TRBD2. The V segment lost 10 bases and the J segment 3 bases; nucleotides outside the gene matches: 5. The CDR3 is 14 amino acids. Germline CDR1 reads MNHEY; CDR2 reads SMNVEV (reference sequence). DNA of the CDR3: TGTGCCACCCGTGGACTAGCGGACACCGGGGAGCTGTTTTTT. Translating it yields CATRGLADTGELFF.

This clonotype was recorded a few times. This CDR3 is CASSQWGTVSNQPQHF. Here the CDR3 DNA reads TGTGCCAGCAGCCAGTGGGGGACAGTAAGCAATCAGCCCCAGCATTTT. The chain joins TRBV4-2 to TRBJ1-5, with 7 bases that match TRBD1. There are 16 residues in the CDR3. Trimming cost V 3 bases and J 1 base; bases outside gene matches: 6. CDR1 LGHNA and CDR2 YNFKEQ come from the germline V gene.

The J gene is TRBJ1-4, the V gene TRBV28; 7 bases map to TRBD1. The CDR3 runs 16 residues. Germline V lookup: CDR1 MDHEN, CDR2 SYDVKM. Trimming removed 6 bases from V and 4 bases from J; junction bases left unmatched: 11. The CDR3 DNA reads TGTGCCAGCAGCCCCGGGACAGTCTCCCTTAATGAAAAACTGTTTTTT. Protein: CASSPGTVSLNEKLFF.

V is TRBV7-8 and J is TRBJ2-2; D is uncertain. This CDR3 is built from 17 residues. V shed 2 bases and J shed 1 base, with 14 bases lying between them. Germline V gene lookup returns CDR1 SGHVS and CDR2 FQNEAQ. Here the CDR3 reads CASSLYSVVGNTGELFF. CDR3 DNA: TGTGCCAGCAGCTTATATTCTGTGGTCGGGAACACCGGGGAGCTGTTTTTT.

V usage is TRBV28 and J usage is TRBJ2-5; D tentatively reads TRBD1 or TRBD2 (6 bases each). The V gene's germline CDR1 is MDHEN and CDR2 SYDVKM. Trimming removed 5 bases at V and 2 bases at J, with 18 bases between. This CDR3 has 16 amino acids. The CDR3 protein is CASSGPGRRGQETQYF. Here the CDR3 DNA reads TGTGCCAGCAGTGGACCGGGACGGAGGGGGCAAGAGACCCAGTACTTC.

The V call is TRBV19, the J call TRBJ2-4; D gene ambiguous. Trimming shortened V by 5 bases and J by 7 bases, and 18 bases separated the two germline ends. CDR3 length equals 15 residues. Germline CDR1 and CDR2: LNHDA and SQIVND (reference sequence). This CDR3 reads CASSVGRHPRNIQYF. CDR3 nucleotide sequence: TGTGCCAGTAGTGTCGGACGGCACCCCAGGAACATTCAGTACTTC.

The genes are TRBV24-1 and TRBJ1-5; TRBD1 is a possible D gene (5 bases). The CDR3 length is 14 residues. CDR1 and CDR2 from the germline V gene are KGHDR and SFDVKD. V was clipped by 2 bases and J by 7 bases, with 11 bases between them. CDR3 in amino acids: CATSDYAGTQPQHF. As DNA, the CDR3 is TGTGCCACCAGTGATTATGCGGGGACCCAGCCCCAGCATTTT.

Only one count was recorded for this clonotype. A read error may be the cause here, since a much bigger clone is one base away. The rearrangement uses TRBV4-1 and TRBJ2-7; D is uncertain. Germline assignment: CDR1 MGHRA and CDR2 YSYEKL. The CDR3 has 15 amino acids. CDR3 in amino acids: CASSQDSSGPYKQYF. CDR3 sequence (DNA): TGCGCCAGCAGCCAAGACTCGTCGGGTCCCTACAAGCAGTACTTC.

This clonotype was seen only a few times. J is TRBJ2-4 and V is TRBV20-1, with D possibly matching TRBD2 (6 bases). This CDR3 has 18 residues. From germline, CDR1 is DFQATT and CDR2 SNEGSKA (reference sequence). The V end lost 4 bases, the J end lost 0 bases, and 22 bases lay between the germline ends. The CDR3 is CSATFKAGLPLAKNIQYF. Written as DNA, the CDR3 is TGCAGTGCTACCTTTAAAGCGGGCCTCCCTCTAGCCAAAAACATTCAGTACTTC.

The chain uses TRBV5-1 and TRBJ2-4; perhaps TRBD1 as D (5 bases). CDR1 SGHRS and CDR2 YFSETQ come from the germline V gene. The ends were cut back, 5 bases at V and 1 base at J, with 10 bases in the middle. CDR3 size: 14 residues. This chain's CDR3 is CASREQEAKNIQYF. The CDR3 nucleotides are TGCGCCAGCAGAGAACAGGAGGCCAAAAACATTCAGTACTTC.

A remark on this clonotype: A much bigger clone sits one base away, suggesting this may be a read error. The chain combines TRBV7-8 with TRBJ2-1, with D uncertain. There are 11 residues in the CDR3. V dropped 5 bases and J dropped 8 bases, with 7 bases sitting between them. Germline V gives CDR1 SGHVS, CDR2 FQNEAQ. CDR3 sequence (DNA): TGTGCCAGCAGCCCCGGCCATGAGCAGTTCTTC. This translates into CASSPGHEQFF.

The chain joins TRBV5-6 to TRBJ1-5, with 10 bases lining up with TRBD1. From germline, CDR1 is SGHDT and CDR2 YYEEEE. There are 14 residues in the CDR3. After removal of 3 bases from V and 7 bases from J, the junction contained 4 bases not matched to a gene. CDR3 loop: CASSYRDRGQPQHF. CDR3 sequence (DNA): TGTGCCAGCAGCTACCGGGACAGGGGACAGCCCCAGCATTTT.

This clonotype has more than one count but fewer than ten. The chain couples TRBV5-6 to TRBJ1-2; no firm D call. The germline V gene has CDR1 SGHDT and CDR2 YYEEEE. V gave up 4 bases and J gave up 4 bases, with 11 bases separating them. There are 13 residues in the CDR3. The CDR3 nucleotides are TGTGCCAGCAGCCTTTTAAAGGCCTATGGCTACACCTTC. Translation: CASSLLKAYGYTF.

This chain uses TRBV5-6 with TRBJ1-2, with 7 bases aligning to TRBD1. Germline CDR1 reads SGHDT; CDR2 reads YYEEEE. Unmatched junction bases numbered 11, after V lost 5 bases and J lost 7 bases. The CDR3 contains 14 residues. The CDR3 here is CASRQQGNWGGYTF. The CDR3 nucleotides read TGTGCCAGCAGACAACAGGGGAATTGGGGTGGCTACACCTTC.

The rearrangement links TRBV20-1 to TRBJ2-3; 9 bases map to TRBD2. CDR3 length: 15 residues. From germline, CDR1 is DFQATT and CDR2 SNEGSKA (reference sequence). V dropped 3 bases and J dropped 5; count of bases not matched to a gene: 9. In DNA form, the CDR3 reads TGCAGTGCTAGTGATCGCGGGAGGGCCGAAGATACGCAGTATTTT. Its translation: CSASDRGRAEDTQYF.

The genes are TRBV6-2 or TRBV6-3 and TRBJ2-3; TRBD1 aligns across 9 bases. V gave up 2 bases and J gave up 2 bases; unmatched junction bases: 8. CDR3 length equals 17 residues. CDR1 is MNHEY and CDR2 is SVGEGT in the germline V gene. The CDR3 nucleotides read TGTGCCAGCAGTTACCGTGCCGGGACAGGGCACACAGATACGCAGTATTTT. It specifies CASSYRAGTGHTDTQYF.

V is TRBV28 and J is TRBJ1-1, with D perhaps TRBD1 (5 bases). V lost 0 bases and J lost 4, with 18 bases in between. The CDR3 loop spans 17 amino acids. Germline values: CDR1 MDHEN, CDR2 SYDVKM. CDR3 DNA sequence: TGTGCCAGCAGTTTATGGGAGACAGTGCGCGTTTCCACTGAAGCTTTCTTT. Protein: CASSLWETVRVSTEAFF.

This clonotype was observed a handful of times. The chain is built from TRBV27 and TRBJ1-2, with 9 bases aligning to TRBD1. Germline V CDR1 and CDR2: MNHEY, SMNVEV (reference sequence). V lost 6 bases to trimming and J lost 6 bases; unmatched junction nucleotides: 11. The CDR3 loop spans 15 amino acids. The CDR3 region has the DNA TGTGCCAGCAGCCCAAGGGACAGGGCAGTACATGGCTACACCTTC. As protein: CASSPRDRAVHGYTF.

This clonotype was observed a few times. This chain joins TRBV12-3 or TRBV12-4 and TRBJ1-1, with D hard to call. This CDR3 is built from 15 residues. V was cut by 3 bases and J by 1 base, with 12 bases left in between. This chain's CDR3 is CASSFRNIGNTEAFF. For the CDR3, the DNA is TGTGCCAGCAGTTTCAGGAACATTGGGAACACTGAAGCTTTCTTT.

This chain links TRBV6-1 with TRBJ2-7; D gene ambiguous. Germline CDR1 reads MNHNS; CDR2 reads SASEGT. There are 14 residues in the CDR3. V lost 5 bases and J lost 7, with 18 bases in between. In nucleotides, the CDR3 is TGTGCCAGCAGTCCCCGGGTCCGATTAAAAGAGCAGTACTTC. Its translation: CASSPRVRLKEQYF.

The chain combines TRBV7-8 with TRBJ2-7, with 9 bases identical to TRBD1. The germline gives CDR1 SGHVS, CDR2 FQNEAQ. There are 15 residues in the CDR3. Unmatched junction bases numbered 8, after V lost 3 bases and J lost 5 bases. Here the CDR3 DNA reads TGTGCCAGCAGCTTTACCGGGACAGGGATAAACGAGCAGTACTTC. This codes for CASSFTGTGINEQYF.